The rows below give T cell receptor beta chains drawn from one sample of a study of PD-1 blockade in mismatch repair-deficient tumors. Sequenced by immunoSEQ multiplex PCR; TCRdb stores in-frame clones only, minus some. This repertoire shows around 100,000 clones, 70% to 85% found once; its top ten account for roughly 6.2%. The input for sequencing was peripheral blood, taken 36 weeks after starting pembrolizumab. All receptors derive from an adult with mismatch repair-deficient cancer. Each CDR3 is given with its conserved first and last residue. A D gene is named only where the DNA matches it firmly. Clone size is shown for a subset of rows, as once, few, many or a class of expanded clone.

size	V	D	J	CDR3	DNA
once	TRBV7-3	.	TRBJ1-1	CASRSPGTANTEAFF	TGTGCCAGCAGGTCACCCGGGACGGCGAACACTGAAGCTTTCTTT
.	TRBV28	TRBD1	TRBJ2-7	CASIPGQVPYEQYF	TGTGCCAGCATCCCCGGACAGGTCCCCTACGAGCAGTACTTC
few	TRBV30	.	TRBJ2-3	CAWSVGGIGFADTQYF	TGTGCCTGGAGTGTAGGAGGGATTGGGTTTGCAGATACGCAGTATTTT
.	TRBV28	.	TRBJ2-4	CASSFDPGLAKNIQYF	TGTGCCAGCAGTTTCGATCCGGGGTTAGCCAAAAACATTCAGTACTTC
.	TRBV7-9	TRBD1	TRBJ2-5	CASSGWDSRYQETQYF	TGTGCCAGCAGCGGATGGGACAGCAGGTACCAAGAGACCCAGTACTTC
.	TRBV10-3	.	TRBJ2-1	CAISESFSGEYNEQFF	TGTGCCATCAGTGAGTCTTTTAGCGGTGAATACAATGAGCAGTTCTTC
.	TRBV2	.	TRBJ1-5	CASRKSNSNQPQHF	TGTGCCAGCAGGAAGAGTAATAGCAATCAGCCCCAGCATTTT
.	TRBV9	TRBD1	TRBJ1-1	CASSADRGPTEAFF	TGTGCCAGCAGCGCAGACAGGGGGCCCACTGAAGCTTTCTTT
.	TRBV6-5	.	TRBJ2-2	CASSPYDTGELFF	TGTGCCAGCAGTCCCTACGACACCGGGGAGCTGTTTTTT
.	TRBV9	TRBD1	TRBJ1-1	CASSDGRQGAFNTEAFF	TGTGCCAGCAGCGACGGAAGACAGGGGGCGTTTAACACTGAAGCTTTCTTT
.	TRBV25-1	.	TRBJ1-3	CASSDLTSGNTIYF	TGTGCCAGCAGTGACTTAACCTCTGGAAACACCATATATTTT
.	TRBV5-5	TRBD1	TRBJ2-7	CASSLWFRDRGDEQYF	TGTGCCAGCAGCTTGTGGTTCCGTGACAGGGGTGACGAGCAGTACTTC
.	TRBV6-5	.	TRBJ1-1	CASSYRRTNTEAFF	TGTGCCAGCAGTTACCGACGGACGAACACTGAAGCTTTCTTT
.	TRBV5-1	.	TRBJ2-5	CASRREGQQETQYF	TGCGCCAGCCGAAGAGAGGGACAACAAGAGACCCAGTACTTC
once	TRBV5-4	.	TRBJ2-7	CASSQGGRNEQYF	TGTGCCAGCAGCCAAGGAGGAAGGAACGAGCAGTACTTC
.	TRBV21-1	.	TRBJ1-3	CASSRDPTETGNTIYF	TGTGCCAGCAGCAGAGATCCGACAGAGACTGGAAACACCATATATTTT
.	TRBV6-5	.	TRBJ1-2	CASSWTALNYGYTF	TGTGCCAGCAGTTGGACAGCCCTTAACTATGGCTACACCTTC
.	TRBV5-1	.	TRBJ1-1	CASSQVPMNTEAFF	TGCGCCAGCAGCCAGGTTCCCATGAACACTGAAGCTTTCTTT
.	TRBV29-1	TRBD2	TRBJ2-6	CSVEVLAGAGANVLTF	TGCAGCGTTGAGGTGCTAGCGGGAGCTGGGGCCAACGTCCTGACTTTC
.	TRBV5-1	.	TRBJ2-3	CASSLAPGVSTDTQYF	TGCGCCAGCAGCTTGGCCCCTGGGGTTAGCACAGATACGCAGTATTTT
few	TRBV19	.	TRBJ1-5	CASSIGRQPQHF	TGTGCCAGTAGTATAGGGCGTCAACCCCAGCATTTT
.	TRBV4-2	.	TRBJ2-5	CASSQPMPGETQYF	TGTGCCAGCAGCCAGCCAATGCCGGGGGAGACCCAGTACTTC
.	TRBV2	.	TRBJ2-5	CARGRQDPRETQYF	TGTGCCAGGGGCCGCCAGGACCCCCGAGAGACCCAGTACTTC
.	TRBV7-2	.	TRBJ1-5	CASNWGGPHQPQHF	TGTGCCAGCAATTGGGGGGGGCCACATCAGCCCCAGCATTTT
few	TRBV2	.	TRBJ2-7	CASRETAEQYF	TGTGCCAGCAGGGAGACGGCCGAGCAGTACTTC
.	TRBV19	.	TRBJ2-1	CASSPGTQVTGEQFF	TGTGCCAGTAGCCCGGGGACTCAGGTTACGGGTGAGCAGTTCTTC
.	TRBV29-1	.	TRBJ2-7	CSVEVIGQNEQYF	TGCAGCGTTGAAGTGATAGGACAGAACGAGCAGTACTTC
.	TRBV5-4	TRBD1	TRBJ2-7	CASSYSGTGEYEQYF	TGCGCCAGCAGCTATTCCGGGACAGGGGAATACGAGCAGTACTTC
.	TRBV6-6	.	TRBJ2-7	CASSYVRTTYYEQYF	TGTGCCAGCAGTTACGTGAGGACTACTTACTACGAGCAGTACTTC
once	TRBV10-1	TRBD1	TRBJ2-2	CATIVLGQGNTGELFF	TGCGCCACCATCGTTCTCGGACAGGGCAACACCGGGGAGCTGTTTTTT
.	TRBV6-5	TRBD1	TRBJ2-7	CASRVGQVSYEQYF	TGTGCCAGCAGGGTGGGACAGGTCAGCTACGAGCAGTACTTC
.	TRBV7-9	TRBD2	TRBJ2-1	CASSPFSGGTHNEQFF	TGTGCCAGCAGCCCGTTTAGCGGGGGCACACACAATGAGCAGTTCTTC
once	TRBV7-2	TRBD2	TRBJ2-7	CASSPGLAVEQYF	TGTGCCAGCAGCCCGGGACTAGCGGTCGAGCAGTACTTC
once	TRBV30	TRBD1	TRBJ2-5	CACYRGLGAQYF	TGTGCCTGCTACAGGGGGCTAGGGGCCCAGTACTTC
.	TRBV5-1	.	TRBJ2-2	CASSLGERLNTGELFF	TGCGCCAGCAGCTTGGGAGAGCGGTTGAACACCGGGGAGCTGTTTTTT
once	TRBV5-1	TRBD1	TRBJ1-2	CASSETGTLNYGYTF	TGCGCCAGCAGCGAGACAGGGACCCTAAACTATGGCTACACCTTC
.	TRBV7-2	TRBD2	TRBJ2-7	CASNLPTSGGVQYF	TGTGCCAGCAACCTCCCGACTAGCGGGGGTGTGCAGTACTTC
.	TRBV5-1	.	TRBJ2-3	CASSLGFLTDTQYF	TGCGCCAGCAGCTTGGGGTTTCTCACAGATACGCAGTATTTT
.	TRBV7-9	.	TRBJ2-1	CASSLIRDTNYNEQFF	TGTGCCAGCAGTTTAATCCGGGACACTAACTACAATGAGCAGTTCTTC
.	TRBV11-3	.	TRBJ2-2	CASSLGLHANTGELFF	TGTGCCAGCAGCTTAGGCCTTCACGCGAACACCGGGGAGCTGTTTTTT
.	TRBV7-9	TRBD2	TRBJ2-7	CASSPGLAGVREQYF	TGTGCCAGCAGCCCCGGACTAGCGGGAGTTCGCGAGCAGTACTTC
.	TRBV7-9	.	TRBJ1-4	CASSGTGTVNEKLFF	TGTGCCAGCAGCGGCACCGGGACGGTTAATGAAAAACTGTTTTTT
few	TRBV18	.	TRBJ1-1	CASSIEGDTEAFF	TGTGCCAGCTCGATTGAAGGAGACACTGAAGCTTTCTTT
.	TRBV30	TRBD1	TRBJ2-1	CAWSPGQSSYNEQFF	TGTGCCTGGAGTCCGGGACAGAGCTCCTACAATGAGCAGTTCTTC
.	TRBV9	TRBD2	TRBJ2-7	CASSVAMVAGEDEQYF	TGTGCCAGCAGCGTAGCTATGGTAGCGGGAGAGGACGAGCAGTACTTC
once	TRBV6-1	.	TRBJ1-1	CASSEYRTEAFF	TGTGCCAGCAGTGAATACAGGACTGAAGCTTTCTTT
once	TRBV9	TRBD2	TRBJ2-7	CASSTSGPEQYF	TGTGCCAGTTCGACTAGCGGGCCCGAGCAGTACTTC
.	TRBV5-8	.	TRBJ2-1	CASSPHLGRQENEQFF	TGTGCCAGCAGCCCCCACCTAGGTCGTCAGGAAAATGAGCAGTTCTTC
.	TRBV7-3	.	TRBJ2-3	CASSANLGADTQYF	TGTGCCAGCAGCGCGAACCTTGGAGCAGATACGCAGTATTTT
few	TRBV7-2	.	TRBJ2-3	CASSLIARADTQYF	TGTGCCAGCAGCTTAATCGCCCGGGCAGATACGCAGTATTTT
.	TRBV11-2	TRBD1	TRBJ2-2	CASSLGQGKVGELFF	TGTGCCAGCAGCTTGGGACAGGGGAAGGTCGGGGAGCTGTTTTTT
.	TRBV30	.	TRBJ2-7	CAWSAGKNPSYEQYF	TGTGCCTGGAGCGCGGGAAAAAACCCCTCCTACGAGCAGTACTTC
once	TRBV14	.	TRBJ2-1	CASSQDLVWAAPLQREQFF	TGTGCCAGCAGCCAAGATTTAGTTTGGGCAGCGCCTCTCCAAAGAGAGCAGTTCTTC
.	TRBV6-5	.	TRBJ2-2	CASSYKSDGHGEELFF	TGTGCCAGCAGTTACAAATCGGACGGTCATGGGGAGGAGCTGTTTTTT